This is a list of T cell receptor beta chains from one sample in a study of T cell responses to AZD1222 COVID-19 vaccine. Generated by immunoSEQ multiplex PCR, the TCRdb table keeps only in-frame clones and is missing some. Here the sample spans just under 95,000 clones, 80% to 90% being singletons. The sequenced sample was peripheral blood, obtained on day 0 of AZD1222 vaccination. These receptors were taken from an adult in good health. CDR3s include the opening cysteine and the closing phenylalanine or tryptophan. D genes are given only for firm matches. Clone size is shown for a subset of rows, as once, few, many or a class of expanded clone.

d_gene	v_gene	abundance	j_gene	CDR3aa	CDR3nt
TRBD1	TRBV6-5	NA	TRBJ2-5	CASRSDRGSQETQYF	TGTGCCAGCAGGTCTGACAGGGGGAGCCAAGAGACCCAGTACTTC
NA	TRBV6-5	NA	TRBJ1-1	CASRGTVRVFF	TGTGCCAGCAGGGGGACCGTTAGAGTTTTCTTT
NA	TRBV27	once	TRBJ2-2	CASSFGGANTGELFF	TGTGCCAGCAGTTTCGGCGGGGCGAACACCGGGGAGCTGTTTTTT
NA	TRBV9	NA	TRBJ2-3	CASSVVGGIDGADTQYF	TGTGCCAGCAGCGTAGTAGGGGGGATAGATGGGGCAGATACGCAGTATTTT
NA	TRBV7-2	NA	TRBJ2-3	CASSPRLRGGTDTQYF	TGTGCCAGCAGCCCCAGACTAAGAGGGGGCACAGATACGCAGTATTTT
NA	TRBV4-1	NA	TRBJ1-5	CASSQVAGNNQPQHF	TGCGCCAGCAGCCAAGTGGCAGGGAACAATCAGCCCCAGCATTTT
TRBD1	TRBV5-1	once	TRBJ1-2	CASSWTGGIGDGYTF	TGCGCCAGCAGCTGGACAGGGGGAATCGGTGATGGCTACACCTTC
NA	TRBV7-2	NA	TRBJ2-7	CASSLTPGGYEQYF	TGTGCCAGCAGCTTAACCCCTGGGGGCTACGAGCAGTACTTC
TRBD2	TRBV29-1	NA	TRBJ2-7	CSASGLAGDEQYF	TGCAGCGCCTCGGGACTAGCGGGAGACGAGCAGTACTTC
TRBD2	TRBV2	NA	TRBJ2-1	CASTKSGNSYNEQFF	TGTGCCAGCACCAAAAGCGGGAACTCCTACAATGAGCAGTTCTTC
NA	TRBV28	NA	TRBJ1-5	CASSSQTYRSQHF	TGTGCCAGCAGTTCACAGACGTATAGATCCCAGCATTTT
NA	TRBV7-9	NA	TRBJ2-2	CASSFSSPGELFF	TGTGCCAGCAGCTTCAGTTCCCCCGGGGAGCTGTTTTTT
NA	TRBV12-5	NA	TRBJ1-1	CASGLVLGSEAFF	TGTGCTAGTGGTTTGGTGCTGGGTAGTGAAGCTTTCTTT
TRBD2	TRBV19	NA	TRBJ2-3	CASSKTSGGRTDTQYF	TGTGCCAGTAGTAAGACTAGCGGGGGGCGAACAGATACGCAGTATTTT
NA	TRBV5-1	NA	TRBJ2-7	CASSLVGTEWDEQYF	TGCGCCAGCAGCTTGGTAGGGACTGAGTGGGACGAGCAGTACTTC
NA	TRBV5-4	NA	TRBJ1-4	CASSEAGVGNEKLFF	TGTGCCAGCAGCGAGGCGGGCGTTGGTAATGAAAAACTGTTTTTT
NA	TRBV19	NA	TRBJ2-7	CASSMGGDFEQYF	TGTGCCAGTAGTATGGGGGGTGATTTCGAGCAGTACTTC
TRBD2	TRBV5-1	NA	TRBJ2-5	CASSLLAGGPQETQYF	TGCGCCAGCAGCTTACTAGCGGGGGGGCCCCAAGAGACCCAGTACTTC
NA	TRBV25-1	NA	TRBJ1-4	CASSEPGAGEKLFF	TGTGCCAGCAGTGAACCCGGGGCGGGGGAAAAACTGTTTTTT
NA	TRBV7-9	NA	TRBJ1-2	CASSLGGAGGYTF	TGTGCCAGCAGCTTAGGAGGGGCAGGTGGCTACACCTTC
NA	TRBV4-1	NA	TRBJ2-3	CASSQEGRGGTDTQYF	TGCGCCAGCAGCCAAGAGGGGAGGGGGGGCACAGATACGCAGTATTTT
TRBD2	TRBV5-1	NA	TRBJ2-5	CASSLAGGARETQYF	TGCGCCAGCAGCTTGGCGGGGGGGGCGAGAGAGACCCAGTACTTC